This T cell receptor (beta chain) was observed in a study of early T cells in non-severe SARS-CoV-2 infection. For the study at large: Chains from this unsorted whole-blood bulk RNA could not be paired. Study results and limitations: Anti-spike CD8 specificities were favored by VDJdb matching, whose results missed private and CD4 specificities.

As part of library construction, unique molecular identifiers were attached to individual cDNA molecules. TCRdb redid the calling of the 5' RACE reads with MiXCR, one entry per CDR3 protein. This table has 40,000 or so distinct CDR3 sequences, 4.5% to 7% appearing once. J lost 2 bases, V lost 6 bases, and 5 bases had no gene match. This CDR3 has 14 amino acids. Germline V CDR1 and CDR2: DFQATT, SNEGSKA (reference sequence). This clonotype was observed a few times. No antigen is known for it. This sequence was found in an adult who was a healthcare worker with PCR-confirmed SARS-CoV-2 infection or an uninfected control (not recorded which). The chain employs TRBV20-1 and TRBJ2-3; 10 bases agree with TRBD2. Sample: whole blood, taken at baseline. The CDR3: CSAPTSGYTDTQYF. The CDR3 nucleotides are TGCAGTGCCCCGACTAGCGGGTACACAGATACGCAGTATTTT.